This TCR beta chain was captured in a study of blood T cell repertoires in COVID-19 (dated by TCRdb to 2019 to 2021). Describing the broader study: Collaborator samples came from the United States, Italy and Spain and covered acute and convalescent phases of COVID-19. The sample metadata nearly always contained a de-identified subject ID, COVID-19 status, age in years and sex. Where available, HLA class I and class II types were obtained from metadata supplied by the sample provider rather than from assay-based typing. Subjects who had been exposed to COVID-19, were actively infected with it, or had recovered from it provided the deeply sampled blood TCRbeta repertoires that made up the dataset. Samples were obtained from the ongoing ImmuneRACE study (first 160 participants) and from 1,254 subjects provided by 6 global collaborators. The repertoires were made available in a free public database intended to serve as a resource for research on the immune response to SARS-CoV-2. The prospective study material was composed of cDNA or gDNA derived from T cells, B-cell-depleted T cells, or PBMCs.

Findings and caveats that apply to the study as a whole: The amount of clinical and demographic metadata varied by source and participant and was provided uncurated.

TCRbeta CDR3 regions were amplified from genomic DNA using the immunoSEQ Assay, a bias-controlled multiplex PCR. Turning to the authors' computational methods: Nucleated cell counts per sample were estimated from amplification of reference gene primers within the assay. To quantify the absolute abundance of each unique TCRbeta CDR3 rearrangement, sequence reads were collapsed and filtered. For each sample, productive Simpson clonality was calculated as the square root of Simpson's diversity index across productive rearrangements. TCRdb mirrors the immuneACCESS table, restricted to in-frame sequences. Some clones are absent from its copies; in checked studies, under half trace to an unresolved V gene, and the reason for the others is unknown. That table is the source of V, J and clone size, and D and trimming were worked out from the DNA. Recorded for this sample are about 280,000 clones; around nine tenths of them occurred a single time. The biggest ten clones account for just under 0.95% of the sample.

Samples from volunteer blood donors who had recovered from COVID-19 were contributed by a second Seattle source. Each collaborating institution followed its own protocols to collect whole blood in K2EDTA tubes. Collaborator samples were shipped for TCRbeta analysis as frozen whole blood, isolated PBMCs, or DNA extracted from either sample type. Trimming removed 4 bases from V and 4 bases from J; the gene matches leave 4 bases unexplained. In the germline V gene (reference sequence), CDR1 corresponds to SGHNT and CDR2 to YYREEE. The CDR3 goes from the cysteine to the phenylalanine over 13 residues. The entry retains the CDR3 DNA only, 39 bases that are in frame from base 1. Comments on this clone: Its binding antigen is unknown. Base qualities are not at hand, and no much larger clone is one base apart. At the DNA level, this CDR3 is encoded by other sequences in the same sample as well.

The V gene is TRBV5-4 and the J gene is TRBJ2-7, with 8 middle bases fitting TRBD2. The material sequenced was peripheral blood. This TCR came from a woman aged 40 to 50 who had recovered from COVID-19. The nucleotide sequence reads as follows: TGTGCCAGCAGCCCGGGACTAGGGTACGAGCAGTACTTC. Translation gives CASSPGLGYEQYF. The CDR3, completed at both ends by the reference TRBV5-4 and TRBJ2-7 genes, gives the full variable domain ETGVTQSPTHLIKTRGQQVTLRCSSQSGHNTVSWYQQALGQGPQFIFQYYREEENGRGNFPPRFSGLQFPNYSSELNVNALELDDSALYLCASSPGLGYEQYFGPGTRLTVT.